This T cell receptor (beta chain) was identified in a study of blood T cells in healthy people across ages. This clonotype was seen a few times. Its antigen is not known. The germline V gene has CDR1 LGHNA and CDR2 YNFKEQ. With 1 base removed from V and 4 bases from J, the gap between germline ends came to 11 bases. This CDR3 has 15 residues. A second roughly 7 to 11 cycle PCR used barcoded and J-beta primers. Tagging of each cDNA molecule was performed by a template-switch adaptor with 12 random nucleotides. TCRdb ran MiXCR on the 5' RACE reads and lists one entry per CDR3 protein. The sample holds about 900,000 distinct CDR3 sequences, 62% seen once. Study-wide points: The lack of PBMC sorting stopped any conclusive naive versus antigen-experienced comparison.

The receptor comes from a man younger than 45 in good health. Sequencing used blood. The rearrangement uses TRBV4-2 and TRBJ2-1; D unclear. The DNA for the CDR3 is TGTGCCAGCAGCCAAGCTGAGGTGTATTACAATGAGCAGTTCTTC. It specifies CASSQAEVYYNEQFF.